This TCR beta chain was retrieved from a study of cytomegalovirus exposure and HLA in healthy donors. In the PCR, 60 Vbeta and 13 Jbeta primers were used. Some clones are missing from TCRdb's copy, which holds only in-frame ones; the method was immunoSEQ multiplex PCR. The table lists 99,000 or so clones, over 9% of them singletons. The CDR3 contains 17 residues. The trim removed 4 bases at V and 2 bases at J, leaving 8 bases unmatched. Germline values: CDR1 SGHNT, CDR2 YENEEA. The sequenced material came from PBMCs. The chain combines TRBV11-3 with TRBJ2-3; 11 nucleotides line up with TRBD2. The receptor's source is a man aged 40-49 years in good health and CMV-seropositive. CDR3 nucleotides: TGTGCCAGCAGCTCCAGACCGGGACTAGCGGACACAGATACGCAGTATTTT. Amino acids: CASSSRPGLADTDTQYF.